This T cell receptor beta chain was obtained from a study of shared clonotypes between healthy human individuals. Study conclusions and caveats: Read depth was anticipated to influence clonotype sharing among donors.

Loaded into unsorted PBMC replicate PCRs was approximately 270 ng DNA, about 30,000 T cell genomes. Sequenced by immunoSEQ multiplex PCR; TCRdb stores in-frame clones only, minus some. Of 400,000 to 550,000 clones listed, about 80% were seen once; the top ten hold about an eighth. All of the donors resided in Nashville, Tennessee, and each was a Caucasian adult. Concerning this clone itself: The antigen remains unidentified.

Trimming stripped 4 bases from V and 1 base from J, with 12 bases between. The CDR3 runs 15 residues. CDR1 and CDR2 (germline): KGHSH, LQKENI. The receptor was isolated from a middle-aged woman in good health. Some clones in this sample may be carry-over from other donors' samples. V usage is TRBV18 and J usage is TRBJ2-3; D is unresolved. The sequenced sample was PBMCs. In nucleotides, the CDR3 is TGTGCCAGCTCACAGCCGGGTCTCGGCACAGATACGCAGTATTTT. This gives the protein CASSQPGLGTDTQYF.